Presented here are 25 T cell receptor beta chains from one specimen sequenced in a study of read filtering for tumor transcriptome and immune sequencing. Molecular barcoded adaptors covering alpha/delta and beta/gamma chains were used on roughly 370 ng RNA. Each CDR3 protein is one row after TCRdb ran MiXCR on the reads. Seen here are some 130,000 distinct CDR3 sequences, under 15% observed once, and the top ten hold about 7.7%. The sequencing input was a population of CD138-negative cells sorted from bone marrow. The origin of the receptors is a donor at least 40 years old with multiple myeloma.

This clonotype was observed many times. The V gene is TRBV20-1, the J gene TRBJ2-1; perhaps TRBD2 as D (5 bases). The CDR3 length is 15 residues. The V end was cut by 0 bases, the J end by 5 bases, with 14 bases between. Germline loops: CDR1 DFQATT, CDR2 SNEGSKA (reference sequence). In nucleotides, the CDR3 is TGCAGTGCTAGAGATCCCCGGGGAAATAACAATGAGCAGTTCTTC. Translated: CSARDPRGNNNEQFF.

The DNA of the CDR3 is TGTGCCAGCAGTCGACTAGCGGGAAACACCGGGGAGCTGTTTTTT. Its translation: CASSRLAGNTGELFF. The chain is built from TRBV5-6 and TRBJ2-2; 11 nucleotides match TRBD2. From germline, CDR1 is SGHDT and CDR2 YYEEEE. Unmatched junction bases numbered 2, after V lost 5 bases and J lost 2 bases. The CDR3 covers 15 residues.

In this sample, this clonotype turned up many times. The chain links TRBV5-1 to TRBJ2-1; D gene uncertain. Germline V lookup: CDR1 SGHRS, CDR2 YFSETQ. This CDR3 is 12 amino acids long. V was cut by 0 bases and J by 8 bases, with 6 bases left in between. The CDR3 DNA sequence: TGCGCCAGCAGCTTGGCCAACCATGAGCAGTTCTTC. This sequence encodes CASSLANHEQFF.

This clonotype has a handful of counts. The chain uses TRBV9 and TRBJ1-5; D remains unclear. Germline CDR1 SGDLS, CDR2 YYNGEE. This CDR3 is 15 amino acids long. The V and J ends lost 2 bases and 0 bases respectively, with 9 bases between them. The CDR3 sequence is CASSVGESSNQPQHF. The CDR3 bases are TGTGCCAGCAGCGTCGGTGAGAGTAGCAATCAGCCCCAGCATTTT.

This clonotype was recorded a few times. This rearrangement joins TRBV5-1 to TRBJ2-7; D perhaps matches TRBD2 (5 bases). The V end lost 0 bases, the J end lost 7 bases, and 11 bases lay between the germline ends. Looked up from germline, CDR1 is SGHRS and CDR2 is YFSETQ. The CDR3 has 13 amino acids. CDR3 coding DNA: TGCGCCAGCAGCTTGGAACTCCGGGGTGAGCAGTACTTC. As protein: CASSLELRGEQYF.

This clonotype was counted at least ten times. The J gene is TRBJ2-2, the V gene TRBV24-1; perhaps TRBD1 as D (6 bases). The germline gives CDR1 KGHDR, CDR2 SFDVKD. This CDR3 region has 13 residues. V was pared by 5 bases and J by 6 bases, with 9 bases between. The CDR3 loop is CATSVGGSGELFF. The CDR3 DNA sequence: TGTGCCACCAGTGTTGGGGGCTCCGGGGAGCTGTTTTTT.

This clonotype was detected many times. This chain links TRBV20-1 with TRBJ1-1; no reliable D call. Germline V gene data show CDR1 as DFQATT and CDR2 as SNEGSKA (reference sequence). CDR3 length: 14 residues. V was shortened by 1 base and J by 4 bases, with 13 bases between the two germline ends. CDR3 coding DNA: TGCAGTGCTAGAGCGGGCGGAGGAGGCACTGAAGCTTTCTTT. Encoded protein: CSARAGGGGTEAFF.

This clonotype was seen repeatedly, ten times or more. The rearrangement links TRBV3-1 to TRBJ1-5; unclear D gene. The CDR3 runs to 12 residues. Germline-derived CDR1 and CDR2 are LGHDT and YNNKEL (reference sequence). Trimming removed 1 base from V and 6 bases from J, with 4 bases in between. The CDR3 loop reads CASSQGRQPQHF. In DNA form, the CDR3 reads TGTGCCAGCAGCCAAGGACGTCAGCCCCAGCATTTT.

This clonotype was seen more than once but under ten times. The junction differs from germline at one of its ends, possibly a read error. The chain is built from TRBV9 and TRBJ2-1; D call uncertain. The CDR3 totals 14 residues. Germline lookup yields CDR1 SGDLS and CDR2 YYNGEE. The CDR3 coding sequence is TGTGCCAGCAGCCCCCGCCCCTTGGACGATGAGCGGTTCTTC. Its protein product is CASSPRPLDDERFF.

DNA for the CDR3: TGTGCCAGCTCACCACGAATCGGGACAGAATATTCCTACGAGCAGTACTTC. Translation gives CASSPRIGTEYSYEQYF. The chain combines TRBV18 with TRBJ2-7; 7 nucleotides agree with TRBD1. The CDR3 is 17 amino acids. Germline V gives CDR1 KGHSH, CDR2 LQKENI. The trim removed 1 base at V and 1 base at J, leaving 10 bases unmatched.

On this clonotype: Being one base from a much bigger clone, this may be a read error. V and J are TRBV6-5 and TRBJ1-2; TRBD1 might be the D (6 bases). The CDR3 is 14 amino acids. From germline, CDR1 is MNHEY and CDR2 SVGAGI. CDR3 DNA: TGTGCCGGCAGTTACGGGGGCGAGGGCTATGGCTACACCTTC. This translates into CAGSYGGEGYGYTF.

This clonotype was seen ten or more times. V usage is TRBV4-1 and J usage is TRBJ1-5; 8 nucleotides line up with TRBD1. CDR3 size: 17 residues. The germline CDR1 and CDR2 sequences are MGHRA and YSYEKL. The V segment lost 4 bases and the J segment 6 bases; nucleotides outside the gene matches: 14. The CDR3 bases are TGCGCCAGCAGCCTCACCCTTACAGGGGGAAGAAGTCAGCCCCAGCATTTT. This encodes CASSLTLTGGRSQPQHF.

In this sample, this clonotype turned up many times. The chain uses TRBV29-1 and TRBJ2-1, with D possibly TRBD2 on 5 matching bases. The germline V and J ends were trimmed by 4 bases and 4 bases, with 8 bases remaining between them. This CDR3 contains 12 residues. In germline, CDR1 is SQVTM, CDR2 ANQGSEA. The CDR3, as DNA: TGCAGCGTTGGAGGGCAATACAATGAGCAGTTCTTC. Protein sequence: CSVGGQYNEQFF.

This clonotype was detected many times. DNA of the CDR3: TGTGCCAGCAGCGCCGGGACAGGGGTGGCCTACGAGCAGTACTTC. Translating gives CASSAGTGVAYEQYF. The V and J genes are TRBV11-2 and TRBJ2-7, with 10 bases that match TRBD1. J gave up 2 bases and V 5 bases, and 6 bases lay outside the gene matches. The CDR3 sequence is 15 residues long. Looked up from germline, CDR1 is SGHAT and CDR2 is FQNNGV.

This clonotype was detected many times. The chain is built from TRBV7-9 and TRBJ1-1; D is possibly TRBD1 (6 bases). V lost 4 bases and J 3 bases, leaving 12 bases between the germline ends. Germline assignment: CDR1 SEHNR and CDR2 FQNEAQ (reference sequence). CDR3 length: 14 amino acids. The CDR3 region has the DNA TGTGCCAGCAGCTCATCAGGGGCTCACACTGAAGCTTTCTTT. Amino acids: CASSSSGAHTEAFF.

This clonotype occurred a few times. V is TRBV7-2 and J is TRBJ1-3; D call uncertain. There are 14 residues in the CDR3. Between the trimmed V and J ends, which lost 1 base and 3 bases, there was a span of 7 bases. CDR1 is SGHTA and CDR2 is FQGNSA in the germline V gene. CDR3 sequence (DNA): TGTGCCAGCAGCTTAGGGCCCGTTGGAAACACCATATATTTT. Translation gives CASSLGPVGNTIYF. The complete variable domain, with remaining parts taken from reference TRBV7-2 and TRBJ1-3, reads GAGVSQSPSNKVTEKGKDVELRCDPISGHTALYWYRQSLGQGLEFLIYFQGNSAPDKSGLPSDRFSAERTGGSVSTLTIQRTQQEDSAVYLCASSLGPVGNTIYFGEGSWLTVV.

In its sample, this clonotype was seen a few times. The chain has TRBV29-1 and TRBJ2-5, with no clear D. V was shortened by 1 base and J by 5 bases, with 8 bases between the two germline ends. The CDR3 extends over 12 amino acids. Germline lookup yields CDR1 SQVTM and CDR2 ANQGSEA. In DNA form, the CDR3 reads TGCAGCGTTGAAGGTCTGATGGAGACCCAGTACTTC. Protein sequence: CSVEGLMETQYF.

The table lists this clonotype with many counts. In DNA form, the CDR3 reads TGTGCCAGCAGTTACTCAACTCGGGGGGGGGCCACTGAAGCTTTCTTT. Its translation: CASSYSTRGGATEAFF. The chain joins TRBV6-2 or TRBV6-3 to TRBJ1-1; D possibly corresponds to TRBD1 (6 bases). Germline V CDR1 and CDR2: MNHEY, SVGEGT. V was cut by 0 bases and J by 4 bases, with 15 bases left in between. This CDR3 has 16 amino acids.

In this sample, this clonotype turned up many times. The chain has TRBV3-1 and TRBJ2-3; 9 bases align to TRBD1. Trimming cost V 3 bases and J 7 bases; bases outside gene matches: 5. The germline V gene encodes CDR1 LGHDT and CDR2 YNNKEL (reference sequence). The CDR3 runs to 14 residues. CDR3 sequence (DNA): TGTGCCAGCAGCCATACGGACAGGGGATATACGCAGTATTTT. The encoded protein is CASSHTDRGYTQYF.

This chain links TRBV5-1 with TRBJ2-1; D not resolved. CDR1 is SGHRS, CDR2 YFSETQ, per germline. V lost 0 bases and J lost 9, with 10 bases in between. The CDR3 loop spans 13 amino acids. In DNA form, the CDR3 reads TGCGCCAGCAGCTTGGAGTCTGGCGGTGAGCAGTTCTTC. Translation gives CASSLESGGEQFF.

Ten or more counts support this clonotype. The gene calls are TRBV7-9 and TRBJ2-7; D is uncertain. Germline CDR1 is SEHNR and CDR2 is FQNEAQ (reference sequence). This CDR3 comprises 11 residues. V lost 3 bases and J 6 bases, leaving 6 bases between the germline ends. CDR3 residues: CASSFGPEQYF. For the CDR3, the DNA is TGTGCCAGCAGCTTCGGTCCCGAGCAGTACTTC.

The rearrangement links TRBV6-2 or TRBV6-3 to TRBJ2-5; 9 positions match TRBD1. J gave up 6 bases and V 7 bases, and 9 bases lay outside the gene matches. The CDR3 extends over 14 amino acids. In germline, CDR1 is MNHEY, CDR2 SVGEGT. The CDR3 DNA follows: TGTGCCAGCACCTCAATACAGGGGGCGCAGACCCAGTACTTC. It codes for CASTSIQGAQTQYF.

The rearrangement links TRBV29-1 to TRBJ2-7; 7 bases are a match to TRBD1. CDR1 is SQVTM, CDR2 ANQGSEA, per germline. There are 16 residues in the CDR3. After removal of 2 bases from V and 2 bases from J, the junction contained 12 bases not matched to a gene. The CDR3 DNA follows: TGCAGCGTTGAAAAGGTAGGACAGGCCCTTACCTACGAGCAGTACTTC. Protein: CSVEKVGQALTYEQYF.

This clonotype was seen at least ten times. The V gene is TRBV4-3, the J gene TRBJ2-3; no definite D call. CDR3 length equals 15 residues. CDR1 is LGHNA and CDR2 is YSLEER in the germline V gene. Trimming stripped 0 bases from V and 5 bases from J, with 12 bases between. The CDR3 DNA is TGCGCCAGCAGCCAAGAGCCCGACGGCGGAGATACGCAGTATTTT. This encodes CASSQEPDGGDTQYF.

About this clonotype itself: This may be a read error, as it is one base from a much larger clone. The V and J genes are TRBV11-3 and TRBJ2-2; D may correspond to TRBD1 or TRBD2 (6 bases each). In germline, CDR1 is SGHNT, CDR2 YENEEA. The CDR3 is 13 residues long. The CDR3 spells CASSLTGSGGLFF. CDR3 bases: TGTGCCAGCAGCCTCACAGGGTCCGGGGGGCTGTTTTTT.